What follows are 7 T cell receptor beta chains derived from one specimen sequenced in a study of regulatory T cells in long-lasting Graves disease. The TCR beta library used iRepertoire HTBI primers with Arm-PCR amplification of CDR3. TCRdb analysed the multiplex PCR reads with MiXCR anew, one entry per CDR3 protein. The sample lists a few hundred thousand distinct CDR3 sequences, roughly 16% occurring once. Time point indicated: newly diagnosed GD, antithyroid drugs for less than 3 months. TCR sequences were obtained from RNA taken from PBMCs. These data were also reused for a study on T cells in Graves' hyperthyroidism and ophthalmopathy.

The source material was peripheral blood mononuclear cells (PBMCs), sampled at new diagnosis, from a patient treated with antithyroid drugs. The receptors here all came from a woman younger than 35 with Graves disease.

This clonotype appeared many times. The gene calls are TRBV6-9 and TRBJ2-7; possible D gene TRBD1, 6 bases. Germline V gene data show CDR1 as MNHGY and CDR2 as SVAAGI. V was cut by 4 bases and J by 1 base, with 11 bases left in between. This CDR3 is 14 amino acids long. The CDR3 nucleotides read TGTGCCAGCAGTTCCTCGACAGGATCCTACGAGCAGTACTTC. Amino acid sequence: CASSSSTGSYEQYF.

This clonotype appeared many times. This sequence joins TRBV2 and TRBJ2-7; weak D call: TRBD1 (6 bases). CDR3 size: 13 residues. Trimming pared 10 bases from V and 4 bases from J, leaving 17 bases between. Germline V CDR1 and CDR2: SNHLY, FYNNEI. This CDR3 reads CANRQDTLYEQYF. The CDR3 bases are TGTGCCAACCGACAGGACACCTTATACGAGCAGTACTTC.

About this clonotype: A clone one base away is much larger, so this may be a read error. The CDR3 nucleotides read TGTGCCAGCGACTGGGGAGGCGGCGACGAGCAGTACTTC. This codes for CASDWGGGDEQYF. The J gene is TRBJ2-7, the V gene TRBV28; a weak D match, TRBD2 (6 bases). The CDR3 spans 13 residues. Deletions cut 8 bases from V and 5 bases from J, with 16 bases between. Germline V lookup: CDR1 MDHEN, CDR2 SYDVKM.

This clonotype was seen at least ten times. V is TRBV7-3 and J is TRBJ2-3; 8 nucleotides align to TRBD2. The CDR3 sequence is 13 residues long. CDR1 is SGHTA, CDR2 FQGTGA, per germline. The J segment lost 5 bases and the V segment lost 7 bases, leaving 5 bases of the junction unmatched. CDR3 nucleotide sequence: TGTGCCAGCAACCGCGGGGGGTTAGATACGCAGTATTTT. Residues: CASNRGGLDTQYF.

This clonotype was seen repeatedly, ten times or more. This rearrangement joins TRBV11-3 to TRBJ2-1; 9 nucleotides match TRBD1. The CDR3 length is 16 residues. Looked up from germline, CDR1 is SGHNT and CDR2 is YENEEA. J was trimmed by 7 bases and V by 5 bases; bases with no gene match: 12. The CDR3 DNA sequence: TGTGCCAGCAGCCCGACAGGACAGGGGCTCGGGAATGAGCAGTTCTTC. It encodes CASSPTGQGLGNEQFF.

This clonotype was counted at least ten times. The chain is built from TRBV3-1 and TRBJ2-1; a weak D match, TRBD2 (6 bases). The V gene's germline CDR1 is LGHDT and CDR2 YNNKEL (reference sequence). This CDR3 contains 16 residues. V lost 2 bases, J lost 5 bases, and 16 bases lay in between. The CDR3 DNA follows: TGTGCCAGCAGCCAAAACTTTGGGGGGATTAACAATGAGCAGTTCTTC. As protein: CASSQNFGGINNEQFF.

This clonotype has only a few counts. This sequence joins TRBV7-2 and TRBJ1-1; 7 nucleotides match TRBD1. This CDR3 region has 16 residues. Trimming took 1 base from V and 4 from J; bases not matched to a gene: 9. The germline gives CDR1 SGHTA, CDR2 FQGNSA. CDR3 coding DNA: TGTGCCAGCAGCTTAGACCCTTTTGGACAGGCCACTGAAGCTTTCTTT. Translated: CASSLDPFGQATEAFF.